Listed below are T cell receptor beta chains from one sample, sequenced in a study of vaccination and CD4 T cells after COVID-19. These receptors have no identified antigens. TCRdb analysed the PCR reads with MiXCR anew, one entry per CDR3 protein. The sample comprises almost 7,500 distinct CDR3 sequences, under 30% of which are singletons, and 33% rests with the top ten. The material sequenced was CD4+ T cells from blood, cultured in vitro. All receptors derive from a human donor in good health. The CDR3 runs from the conserved cysteine through the conserved F or W. Each record gives: CDR3 DNA, CDR3 protein, clone size, D gene, J gene, V gene. D genes are given only for firm matches. Clone size is stated in some rows and not others, as once, few, many or a class when expanded.

cdr3_nt: TGTGCCAGCAGCTTAAAGATGCGGGCTGTTTTTTATTCACCCCTCCACTTT
cdr3_aa: CASSLKMRAVFYSPLHF
clone_size: medium-sized
d_call: .
j_call: TRBJ1-6
v_call: TRBV7-6

cdr3_nt: TGTGCCAGCAGTGATGGGTACACCATATATTTT
cdr3_aa: CASSDGYTIYF
clone_size: few
d_call: .
j_call: TRBJ1-3
v_call: TRBV2

cdr3_nt: TGTGCCAGCAGTCCGGTGGAAGACTATGGCTACACCTTC
cdr3_aa: CASSPVEDYGYTF
clone_size: .
d_call: .
j_call: TRBJ1-2
v_call: TRBV6-1

cdr3_nt: TGTGCCACCGAAAGTTTTGACAAGTATCAGCCCCAGCATTTT
cdr3_aa: CATESFDKYQPQHF
clone_size: few
d_call: .
j_call: TRBJ1-5
v_call: TRBV6-1

cdr3_nt: TGTGCCAGCAGCTCCCAACTAGCGGGGGCACAAGAGACCCAGTACTTC
cdr3_aa: CASSSQLAGAQETQYF
clone_size: .
d_call: TRBD2
j_call: TRBJ2-5
v_call: TRBV7-8

cdr3_nt: TGTGCCAGTATCGACGGTCCGGGCTACAATGAGCAGTTCTTC
cdr3_aa: CASIDGPGYNEQFF
clone_size: once
d_call: .
j_call: TRBJ2-1
v_call: TRBV19

cdr3_nt: TGTGCCAGCAGTGGCGAACCGACACAGGGTACGCAGTATTTT
cdr3_aa: CASSGEPTQGTQYF
clone_size: .
d_call: .
j_call: TRBJ2-3
v_call: TRBV6-4

cdr3_nt: TGTGCCAGCCGCTCGGGGGGTAACAATCAGCCCCAGCATTTT
cdr3_aa: CASRSGGNNQPQHF
clone_size: few
d_call: .
j_call: TRBJ1-5
v_call: TRBV6-2/TRBV6-3

cdr3_nt: TGTGCCAGTATTAAGACAGGGGAAACTGAAGCTTTCTTT
cdr3_aa: CASIKTGETEAFF
clone_size: few
d_call: TRBD1
j_call: TRBJ1-1
v_call: TRBV19

cdr3_nt: TGCAGTGCTAGGGGGTTGGATCATAGCAATCAGCCCCAGCATTTT
cdr3_aa: CSARGLDHSNQPQHF
clone_size: .
d_call: .
j_call: TRBJ1-5
v_call: TRBV20-1

cdr3_nt: TGTGCCAGCAGCCTCCATAGCGGGGGGCGTCGCACAGATACGCAGTATTTT
cdr3_aa: CASSLHSGGRRTDTQYF
clone_size: few
d_call: TRBD2
j_call: TRBJ2-3
v_call: TRBV7-9

cdr3_nt: TGTGCCAGCAGCCGAACCGGGACAGCGAACTACGAGCAGTACTTC
cdr3_aa: CASSRTGTANYEQYF
clone_size: few
d_call: TRBD1
j_call: TRBJ2-7
v_call: TRBV6-1

cdr3_nt: TGCAGTGCTGCCTGGGCAGGGGGAACGGACGGGGAGCTGTTTTTT
cdr3_aa: CSAAWAGGTDGELFF
clone_size: .
d_call: TRBD1
j_call: TRBJ2-2
v_call: TRBV20-1